These 10 T cell receptor beta chains were all obtained from the same sample, sequenced in a study of T-cell reconstitution after alpha-beta-depleted transplantation in children. Preparation of the TCRbeta library was carried out with unique molecular identifiers. TCRdb redid the calling of the PCR reads with MiXCR, one entry per CDR3 protein. The sample records 190,000 or so distinct CDR3 sequences, 13% to 15% being singletons. The sequencing here drew on PBMCs from the stem cell graft donor, taken from the stem cell graft. The receptor source for this set is a human donor who donated a stem cell graft to a child with acute lymphoblastic leukemia.

This clonotype was detected ten times or more. The chain couples TRBV11-3 to TRBJ2-1, with D unresolved. Germline V CDR1 and CDR2: SGHNT, YENEEA. With 5 bases removed from V and 5 bases from J, the gap between germline ends came to 10 bases. The length of the CDR3 is 13 residues. The CDR3 reads CASSPDLNNEQFF. The CDR3 bases are TGTGCCAGCAGCCCCGACTTGAACAATGAGCAGTTCTTC.

This clonotype occurred once. The chain couples TRBV11-3 to TRBJ2-2; D is unclear. Per the germline V gene, CDR1 is SGHNT and CDR2 is YENEEA. CDR3 length equals 13 residues. V gave up 5 bases and J gave up 5 bases, with 9 bases separating them. CDR3 DNA: TGTGCCAGCAGCGCCCGGAAGACCGGGGAGCTGTTTTTT. Translation gives CASSARKTGELFF.

This clonotype was picked up many times. The chain employs TRBV6-5 and TRBJ2-7, with D tentatively TRBD2 (6 bases). There are 14 residues in the CDR3. V dropped 6 bases and J dropped 3 bases, with 15 bases sitting between them. Germline CDR1 is MNHEY and CDR2 is SVGAGI. The DNA of the CDR3 is TGTGCCAGCAGAACCCAGCTGACTAGCTACGAGCAGTACTTC. It translates to CASRTQLTSYEQYF.

This clonotype was found a few times. The chain links TRAV2 to TRBJ2-7; 9 nucleotides match TRBD2. Germline CDR1 and CDR2: VSNAYN and GSKP. CDR3 length: 13 amino acids. CDR3 amino acids: CASLAGESYEQYF. The CDR3 nucleotides are TGTGCTAGTTTAGCGGGAGAATCCTACGAGCAGTACTTC.

This clonotype has at least ten counts. This chain joins TRBV5-1 and TRBJ2-7; perhaps TRBD1 as D (5 bases). The V and J ends lost 0 bases and 3 bases respectively, with 13 bases between them. This CDR3 spans 15 amino acids. Germline V gene sequence: CDR1 SGHRS, CDR2 YFSETQ. The CDR3 protein is CASSLAPRERYEQYF. DNA of the CDR3: TGCGCCAGCAGCTTGGCCCCCAGGGAACGCTACGAGCAGTACTTC.

Details on this clonotype: This may be a read error, as it is one base from a much larger clone. The chain links TRBV27 to TRBJ2-5, with no clear D. Looked up from germline, CDR1 is MNHEY and CDR2 is SMNVEV (reference sequence). V lost 0 bases to trimming and J lost 1 base, with 12 bases between them. The CDR3 runs to 16 residues. The CDR3 DNA reads TGTGCCAGCAGTTTATCGCCCGGACCCTTCCAAGAGACCCAGTACTTC. It translates to CASSLSPGPFQETQYF.

This clonotype was observed many times. The genes are TRBV20-1 and TRBJ1-5; 11 bases align to TRBD1. CDR3 length equals 15 residues. Germline V gene sequence: CDR1 DFQATT, CDR2 SNEGSKA (reference sequence). V lost 1 base, J lost 5 bases, and 4 bases stayed unmatched. The CDR3 loop is CSARAGQGAHQPQHF. The CDR3 bases are TGCAGTGCTAGAGCTGGACAGGGGGCACATCAGCCCCAGCATTTT.

This clonotype was picked up many times. V and J are TRBV20-1 and TRBJ1-1; TRBD1 is a possible D gene (5 bases). This CDR3 region has 14 residues. Germline CDR1 is DFQATT and CDR2 is SNEGSKA (reference sequence). Trimming removed 1 base at V and 0 bases at J, with 9 bases between. The CDR3 is CSARVGTVNTEAFF. The CDR3 bases are TGCAGTGCTAGAGTTGGGACCGTGAACACTGAAGCTTTCTTT.

Concerning this clonotype itself: This sequence may be a read error, since a much larger clone differs from it by one base. The chain couples TRBV20-1 to TRBJ2-1, with 10 bases lining up with TRBD2. The CDR3 spans 16 residues. J gave up 6 bases and V 2 bases, and 10 bases lay outside the gene matches. The germline V gene encodes CDR1 DFQATT and CDR2 SNEGSKA (reference sequence). The CDR3 sequence: CSARPPGLATCNEQFF. The CDR3 region has the DNA TGCAGTGCTAGACCACCGGGACTAGCGACCTGCAATGAGCAGTTCTTC.

V and J are TRBV30 and TRBJ1-1, with D perhaps matching TRBD1 (6 bases). Germline values: CDR1 GTSNPN, CDR2 SVGIG (reference sequence). This CDR3 spans 17 amino acids. V dropped 0 bases and J dropped 2 bases, with 19 bases sitting between them. CDR3 sequence (DNA): TGTGCCTGGAGTGTCCCACAGGGTCGGAGGGTTAACACTGAAGCTTTCTTT. Protein sequence: CAWSVPQGRRVNTEAFF.